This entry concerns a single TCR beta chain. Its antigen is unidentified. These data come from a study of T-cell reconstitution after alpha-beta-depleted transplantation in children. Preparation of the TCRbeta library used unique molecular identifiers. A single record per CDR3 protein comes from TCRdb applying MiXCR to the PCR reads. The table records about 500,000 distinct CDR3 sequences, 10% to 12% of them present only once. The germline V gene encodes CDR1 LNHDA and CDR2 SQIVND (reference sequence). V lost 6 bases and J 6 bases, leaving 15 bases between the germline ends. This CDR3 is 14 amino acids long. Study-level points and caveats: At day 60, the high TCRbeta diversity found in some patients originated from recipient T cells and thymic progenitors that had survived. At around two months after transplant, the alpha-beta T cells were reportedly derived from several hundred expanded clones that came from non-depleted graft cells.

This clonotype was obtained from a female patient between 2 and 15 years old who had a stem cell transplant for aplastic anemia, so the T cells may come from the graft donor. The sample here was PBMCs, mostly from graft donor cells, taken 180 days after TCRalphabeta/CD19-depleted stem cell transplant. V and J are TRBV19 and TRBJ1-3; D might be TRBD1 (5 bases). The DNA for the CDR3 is TGTGCCAGTAGCCCCAGGGCCAGGGCAAACACCATATATTTT. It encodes CASSPRARANTIYF.